These T cell receptor beta chains were read from a single sample in a study of T cells in Graves' hyperthyroidism and ophthalmopathy. From the multiplex PCR reads, TCRdb called clonotypes with MiXCR, one entry per CDR3 protein. This table has about 570,000 distinct CDR3 sequences, just over 45% appearing once. Sequences were obtained from peripheral blood or thyroid tissue (not recorded which). Every receptor here comes from an adult woman with Graves' disease, either hyperthyroidism or ophthalmopathy (not recorded which). CDR3s include the opening cysteine and the closing phenylalanine or tryptophan. The D gene is left open where the match is weak. Size is omitted from some rows. Given values are once, few, many or a class for expanded clones.

j_gene,v_gene,d_gene,abundance,CDR3aa,CDR3nt
TRBJ1-1,TRBV5-6,TRBD1,many,CASSLGDRGTEAFF,TGTGCCAGCAGCTTGGGAGACAGGGGCACTGAAGCTTTCTTT
TRBJ1-3,TRBV10-3,TRBD1,NA,CAITDRENTIYF,TGTGCCATAACCGACAGGGAAAACACCATATATTTT
TRBJ2-5,TRBV15,TRBD1,NA,CATSRDFASLGTGGETQYF,TGTGCCACCAGCAGAGATTTCGCCAGCTTAGGGACAGGGGGAGAGACCCAGTACTTC
TRBJ2-3,TRBV20-1,NA,few,CSATDTQYF,TGCAGTGCTACAGATACGCAGTATTTT
TRBJ2-7,TRBV6-5,NA,NA,CASSQASWPSYEQYF,TGTGCCAGCAGCCAAGCCTCCTGGCCCTCTTACGAGCAGTACTTC
TRBJ1-1,TRBV7-9,NA,NA,CASSLARGLGTEAFF,TGTGCCAGCAGCTTAGCGCGTGGCCTTGGGACTGAAGCTTTCTTT
TRBJ2-7,TRBV2,TRBD2,many,CASRPGGAPYEQYF,TGTGCCAGCAGGCCGGGGGGGGCACCCTACGAGCAGTACTTC
TRBJ1-2,TRBV5-5,NA,few,CASTEDRTHYGYTF,TGTGCCAGCACAGAAGACAGGACCCACTATGGCTACACCTTC
TRBJ1-4,TRBV10-3,NA,NA,CAISDHRAFREKLFF,TGTGCCATCAGTGATCACAGGGCATTCCGTGAAAAACTGTTTTTT
TRBJ2-5,TRBV10-3,NA,few,CAISVAGMMETQYF,TGTGCCATCAGTGTCGCGGGGATGATGGAGACCCAGTACTTC
TRBJ2-5,TRBV14,TRBD1,NA,CASSRTGAETQYF,TGTGCCAGCAGCCGGACAGGGGCAGAGACCCAGTACTTC
TRBJ2-7,TRBV5-1,NA,NA,CASRDTLTYEQYF,TGCGCCAGCCGGGACACTTTGACCTACGAGCAGTACTTC
TRBJ1-5,TRBV7-2,NA,many,CASSLGRQPQHF,TGTGCCAGCAGCTTAGGCAGACAGCCCCAGCATTTT
TRBJ2-1,TRBV7-3,NA,few,CASSVTSEREFDEQFF,TGTGCCAGCAGCGTGACCTCGGAAAGGGAATTCGATGAGCAGTTCTTC
TRBJ2-7,TRBV7-8,TRBD2,NA,CASSPRLGTSRYEQYF,TGTGCCAGCAGCCCCAGGCTTGGGACTAGCCGCTACGAGCAGTACTTC
TRBJ2-7,TRBV2,NA,NA,CASSDSSGSYEQYF,TGTGCCAGCAGTGATTCAAGCGGTTCCTACGAGCAGTACTTC
TRBJ2-5,TRBV30,TRBD1,NA,CAWSVQGALETQYF,TGTGCCTGGAGTGTACAGGGGGCGCTGGAGACCCAGTACTTC
TRBJ2-2,TRBV5-1,NA,many,CASSQDGTTGAGELFF,TGCGCCAGCAGCCAAGACGGAACGACCGGCGCCGGGGAGCTGTTTTTT
TRBJ2-7,TRBV20-1,TRBD2,many,CSARDRLHSGTSGSGEQYF,TGCAGTGCTAGAGATAGATTACACAGTGGGACTAGCGGGAGTGGTGAGCAGTACTTC
TRBJ1-5,TRBV7-9,NA,NA,CASSPGDVQPQHF,TGTGCCAGCAGCCCGGGGGATGTTCAGCCCCAGCATTTT
TRBJ2-5,TRBV15,TRBD2,many,CATSRARGLAGGGETQYF,TGTGCCACCAGCAGGGCCCGTGGACTAGCGGGAGGCGGGGAGACCCAGTACTTC
TRBJ2-7,TRBV20-1,TRBD1,NA,CSARVDRGMEQYF,TGCAGTGCTAGAGTTGACAGGGGGATGGAGCAGTACTTC
TRBJ1-1,TRBV24-1,NA,many,CATSDSQGKAFF,TGTGCCACCAGTGATTCACAGGGCAAGGCTTTCTTT
TRBJ2-5,TRBV7-9,NA,many,CASSLGWDPGETQYF,TGTGCCAGCAGCTTAGGGTGGGACCCCGGGGAGACCCAGTACTTC
TRBJ2-7,TRBV19,NA,NA,CASSIADDEQYF,TGTGCCAGTAGTATAGCAGACGATGAGCAGTACTTC
TRBJ2-5,TRBV7-2,TRBD2,NA,CASGRLASGSMKTQYF,TGTGCCAGCGGCAGGTTGGCTAGCGGGAGTATGAAGACCCAGTACTTC
TRBJ2-2,TRBV4-1,NA,few,CASSQDPGITGELFF,TGCGCCAGCAGCCAAGATCCGGGAATCACCGGGGAGCTGTTTTTT
TRBJ2-7,TRBV7-9,NA,NA,CASSLGVQPQQYF,TGTGCCAGCAGCTTAGGGGTTCAGCCCCAGCAGTACTTC
TRBJ1-1,TRBV29-1,TRBD1,NA,CSALGDRGHSTEAFF,TGCAGCGCTCTTGGGGACAGGGGGCACTCTACTGAAGCTTTCTTT
TRBJ2-2,TRBV5-1,TRBD2,NA,CASSLAAGGGTGELFF,TGCGCCAGCAGCTTGGCAGCGGGAGGTGGGACCGGGGAGCTGTTTTTT
TRBJ2-7,TRBV7-2,TRBD1,few,CASSQALLTGGSYEQYF,TGTGCCAGCAGCCAGGCCTTGCTGACAGGGGGCTCCTACGAGCAGTACTTC
TRBJ1-5,TRBV7-9,TRBD1,once,CASSKGMAGGPPQHF,TGTGCCAGCAGCAAAGGGATGGCAGGGGGCCCTCCCCAGCATTTT
TRBJ2-2,TRBV5-1,NA,NA,CASSFTDPGELFF,TGCGCCAGCAGCTTTACTGACCCTGGGGAGCTGTTTTTT
TRBJ2-5,TRBV7-8,TRBD2,few,CASSKNTIGLAVGETQYF,TGTGCCAGCAGCAAAAACACGATAGGACTAGCGGTGGGGGAGACCCAGTACTTC
TRBJ1-5,TRBV9,NA,few,CASSVAGGNQPQHF,TGTGCCAGCAGCGTAGCTGGGGGCAATCAGCCCCAGCATTTT
TRBJ2-2,TRBV24-1,NA,once,CATSDTGELFF,TGTGCCACCAGTGATACCGGGGAGCTGTTTTTT
TRBJ1-1,TRBV6-1,NA,NA,CASRTPVVNTEAFF,TGTGCCAGCAGGACCCCCGTAGTGAACACTGAAGCTTTCTTT
TRBJ2-5,TRBV10-3,NA,NA,CAISELQVNQPQYF,TGTGCCATCAGTGAGTTACAGGTCAATCAGCCCCAGTACTTC
TRBJ2-2,TRBV5-8,NA,many,CASSPPPGTNTGELFF,TGTGCCAGCAGCCCCCCCCCAGGGACGAACACCGGGGAGCTGTTTTTT
TRBJ1-5,TRBV6-5,TRBD1,few,CASSPTTGADQPQHF,TGTGCCAGCAGTCCAACCACAGGGGCTGATCAGCCCCAGCATTTT
TRBJ2-7,TRBV5-1,NA,many,CASSLSPGTPYEQYF,TGCGCCAGCAGCTTGTCGCCGGGGACCCCCTACGAGCAGTACTTC
TRBJ2-2,TRBV10-2,TRBD1,many,CASRGQPGELFF,TGCGCCAGCAGGGGACAGCCGGGGGAGCTGTTTTTT
TRBJ2-7,TRBV28,TRBD1,few,CASSNYGTDAGREQYF,TGTGCCAGCAGTAATTACGGGACAGACGCCGGAAGAGAGCAGTACTTC
TRBJ1-2,TRBV5-1,NA,NA,CASSPLAGYGYTF,TGCGCCAGCAGCCCCTTAGCGGGATATGGCTACACCTTC
TRBJ2-5,TRBV7-8,TRBD2,NA,CASSLTSGGRQETQYF,TGTGCCAGCAGCTTGACGAGCGGGGGTCGGCAAGAGACCCAGTACTTC
TRBJ1-5,TRBV19,NA,NA,CASGLEWYQPQHF,TGTGCCAGTGGACTCGAATGGTATCAGCCCCAGCATTTT
TRBJ2-7,TRBV14,NA,many,CASSQDRGFGQYF,TGTGCCAGCAGCCAAGATCGCGGCTTCGGGCAGTACTTC
TRBJ2-5,TRBV3-1,NA,many,CASSPDGGLMETQYF,TGTGCCAGCAGCCCGGATGGGGGACTGATGGAGACCCAGTACTTC
TRBJ2-7,TRBV20-1,NA,NA,CSARGRDEQYF,TGCAGTGCTAGGGGCAGGGACGAGCAGTACTTC
TRBJ2-7,TRBV13,NA,many,CASSFGQTYEQYF,TGTGCCAGCAGCTTTGGACAGACCTACGAGCAGTACTTC
TRBJ2-5,TRBV27,TRBD2,many,CASRRSGRAGETQYF,TGTGCCAGCAGAAGAAGCGGGAGGGCCGGGGAGACCCAGTACTTC
TRBJ2-2,TRBV10-3,TRBD2,NA,CAAGTSAGELFF,TGTGCCGCCGGGACTAGCGCCGGGGAGCTGTTTTTT